A single sample gave rise to the 9 T cell receptor beta chains below, sequenced in a study of cytomegalovirus exposure and HLA in healthy donors. Both 60 Vbeta primers and 13 Jbeta primers went into the PCR. Profiling relied on immunoSEQ multiplex PCR, and the TCRdb table lists in-frame clones only, not all of them. This sample contains 150,000 to 200,000 clones. The sequencing sample was made of PBMCs. Source of these receptors: a woman aged 55-70 years in good health and CMV-seronegative.

CDR3 sequence (DNA): TGCAGTGCTTGGGCAATGGAAAAACTGTTTTTT. Translation gives CSAWAMEKLFF. The chain joins TRBV20-1 to TRBJ1-4, with D unresolved. There are 11 residues in the CDR3. The V gene lost 5 bases and the J gene lost 8 bases, with 9 bases spanning the gap. In germline, CDR1 is DFQATT, CDR2 SNEGSKA (reference sequence).

The chain links TRBV4-2 to TRBJ1-3; 7 bases line up with TRBD1. Germline V gene data show CDR1 as LGHNA and CDR2 as YNFKEQ. J lost 4 bases, V lost 1 base, and 16 bases had no gene match. The CDR3 sequence is 19 residues long. The DNA of the CDR3 is TGTGCCAGCAGCCAAGTGGGGATACAGGGGCATGTGTGGGGAAACACCATATATTTT. Translated, it gives CASSQVGIQGHVWGNTIYF.

The chain recombines TRBV18 with TRBJ2-6, with a possible D match to TRBD1 (6 bases). V was trimmed by 3 bases and J by 0 bases, leaving 15 bases between them. Looked up from germline, CDR1 is KGHSH and CDR2 is LQKENI. This CDR3 comprises 18 residues. This CDR3 is CASSPGRGLYSGANVLTF. The CDR3 DNA follows: TGTGCCAGCTCACCCGGCAGGGGCCTTTACTCTGGGGCCAACGTCCTGACTTTC.

J is TRBJ1-6 and V is TRBV12-5, with 7 bases lining up with TRBD1. Germline-derived CDR1 and CDR2 are LGHNT and FRNRAP. The CDR3 is made up of 18 amino acids. The J segment lost 3 bases and the V segment lost 4 bases, leaving 12 bases of the junction unmatched. The CDR3: CASGSPGDSALYNSPLHF. CDR3 DNA sequence: TGTGCTAGTGGTTCGCCCGGGGACAGCGCGCTCTATAATTCACCCCTCCACTTT. The full variable domain, rest sourced from reference TRBV12-5 and TRBJ1-6, is DARVTQTPRHKVTEMGQEVTMRCQPILGHNTVFWYRQTMMQGLELLAYFRNRAPLDDSGMPKDRFSAEMPDATLATLKIQPSEPRDSAVYFCASGSPGDSALYNSPLHFGNGTRLTVT.

This chain uses TRBV6-6 with TRBJ1-5; perhaps TRBD1 as D (6 bases). V lost 8 bases to trimming and J lost 6 bases, with 14 bases between them. Germline V lookup: CDR1 MNHNY, CDR2 SVGAGI (reference sequence). This CDR3 is built from 13 residues. This CDR3 is CASAITGSQPQHF. The CDR3 nucleotides are TGTGCCAGCGCCATAACAGGGAGTCAGCCCCAGCATTTT.

The V gene is TRBV6-1, the J gene TRBJ1-5; D perhaps matches TRBD1 (5 bases). This CDR3 is 13 amino acids long. The V end lost 4 bases, the J end lost 6 bases, and 10 bases lay between the germline ends. The germline V gene encodes CDR1 MNHNS and CDR2 SASEGT. Here the CDR3 reads CASSAGEGQPQHF. The CDR3 DNA reads as TGTGCCAGCAGTGCGGGGGAGGGTCAGCCCCAGCATTTT.

The genes are TRBV5-1 and TRBJ2-7, with 11 bases fitting TRBD2. Germline CDR1 reads SGHRS; CDR2 reads YFSETQ. V lost 2 bases to trimming and J lost 0 bases; unmatched junction nucleotides: 4. CDR3 length equals 16 residues. The CDR3 region has the DNA TGCGCCAGCAGCTTTCTTAGCGGGGGGGGCTCCTACGAGCAGTACTTC. Amino acid sequence: CASSFLSGGGSYEQYF.

The gene calls are TRBV18 and TRBJ1-6; D is unresolved. Germline CDR1 is KGHSH and CDR2 is LQKENI. V lost 0 bases and J lost 7, with 10 bases in between. The CDR3 is 15 residues long. The CDR3 here is CASSPPGGNNSPLHF. The CDR3 DNA reads as TGTGCCAGCTCACCACCTGGAGGGAACAATTCACCCCTCCACTTT. The variable domain in full, with the rest retrieved from reference TRBV18 and TRBJ1-6, is NAGVMQNPRHLVRRRGQEARLRCSPMKGHSHVYWYRQLPEEGLKFMVYLQKENIIDESGMPKERFSAEFPKEGPSILRIQQVVRGDSAAYFCASSPPGGNNSPLHFGNGTRLTVT.

V gene TRBV2 combines with J gene TRBJ1-4; TRBD1 aligns across 8 bases. Germline V CDR1 and CDR2: SNHLY, FYNNEI. The trim removed 7 bases at V and 7 bases at J, leaving 11 bases unmatched. The CDR3 is 15 residues long. The CDR3 DNA reads TGTGCCAGCACAACGACCGGGACAGGTCGTGAAAAACTGTTTTTT. It yields the protein CASTTTGTGREKLFF.